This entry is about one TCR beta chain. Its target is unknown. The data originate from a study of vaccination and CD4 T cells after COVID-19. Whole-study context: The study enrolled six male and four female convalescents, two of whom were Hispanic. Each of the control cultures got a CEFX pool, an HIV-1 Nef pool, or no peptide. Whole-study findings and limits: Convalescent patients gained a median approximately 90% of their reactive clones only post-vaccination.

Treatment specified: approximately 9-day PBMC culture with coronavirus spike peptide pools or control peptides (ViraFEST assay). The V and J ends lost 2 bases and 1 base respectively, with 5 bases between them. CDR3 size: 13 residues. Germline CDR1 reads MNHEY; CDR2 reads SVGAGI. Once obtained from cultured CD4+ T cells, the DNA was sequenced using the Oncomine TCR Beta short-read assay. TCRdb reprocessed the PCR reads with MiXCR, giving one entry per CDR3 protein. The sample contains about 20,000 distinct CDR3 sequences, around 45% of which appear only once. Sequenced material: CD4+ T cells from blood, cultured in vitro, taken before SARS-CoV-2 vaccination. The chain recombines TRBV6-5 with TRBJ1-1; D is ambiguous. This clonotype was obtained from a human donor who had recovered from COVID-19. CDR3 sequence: CASSYGRNTEAFF. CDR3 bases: TGTGCCAGCAGTTACGGCAGGAACACTGAAGCTTTCTTT.